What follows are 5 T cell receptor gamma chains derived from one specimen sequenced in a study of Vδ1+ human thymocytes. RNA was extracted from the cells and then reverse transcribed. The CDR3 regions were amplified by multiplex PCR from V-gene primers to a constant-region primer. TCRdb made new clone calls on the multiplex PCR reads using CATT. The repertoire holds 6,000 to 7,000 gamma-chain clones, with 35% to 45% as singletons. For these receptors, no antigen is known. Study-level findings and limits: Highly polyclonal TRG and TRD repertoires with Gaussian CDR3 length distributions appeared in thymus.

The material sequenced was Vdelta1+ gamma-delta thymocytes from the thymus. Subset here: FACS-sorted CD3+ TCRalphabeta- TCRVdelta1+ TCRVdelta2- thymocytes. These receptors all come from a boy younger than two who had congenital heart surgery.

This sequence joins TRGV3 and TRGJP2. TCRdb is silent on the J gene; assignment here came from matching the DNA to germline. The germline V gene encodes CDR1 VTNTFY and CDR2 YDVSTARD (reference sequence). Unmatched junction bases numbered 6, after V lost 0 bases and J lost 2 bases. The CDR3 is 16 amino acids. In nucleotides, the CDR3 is TGTGCCACCTGGGACAGGCGCATGAGTAGTGATTGGATCAAGACGTTT. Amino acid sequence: CATWDRRMSSDWIKTF.

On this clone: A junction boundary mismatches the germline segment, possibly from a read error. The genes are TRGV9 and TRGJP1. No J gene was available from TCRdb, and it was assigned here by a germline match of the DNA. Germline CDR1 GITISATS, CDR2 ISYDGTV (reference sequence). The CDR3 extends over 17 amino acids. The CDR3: CALWKVHHWGTGWFKIF. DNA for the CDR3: TGTGCCTTGTGGAAGGTGCATCATTGGGGCACTGGTTGGTTCAAGATATTT.

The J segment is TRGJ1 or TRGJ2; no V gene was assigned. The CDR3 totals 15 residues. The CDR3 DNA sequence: TGTGCCACCTGGGACAAGCCGGGCTTTTATTATAAGAAACTCTTT. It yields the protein CATWDKPGFYYKKLF.

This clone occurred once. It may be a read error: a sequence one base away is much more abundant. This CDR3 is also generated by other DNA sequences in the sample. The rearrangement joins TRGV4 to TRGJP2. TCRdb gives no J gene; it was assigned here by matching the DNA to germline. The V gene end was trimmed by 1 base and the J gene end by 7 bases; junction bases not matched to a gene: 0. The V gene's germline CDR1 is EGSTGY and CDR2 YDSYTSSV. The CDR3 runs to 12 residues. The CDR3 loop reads CATWDGDWIKTF. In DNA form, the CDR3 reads TGTGCCACCTGGGATGGTGATTGGATCAAGACGTTT.

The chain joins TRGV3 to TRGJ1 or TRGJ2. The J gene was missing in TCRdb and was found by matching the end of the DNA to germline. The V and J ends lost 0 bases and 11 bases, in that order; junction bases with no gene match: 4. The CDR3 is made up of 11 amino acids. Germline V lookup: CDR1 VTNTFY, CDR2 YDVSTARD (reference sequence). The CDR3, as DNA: TGTGCCACCTGGGACAGGCTCCAGAAACTCTTT. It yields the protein CATWDRLQKLF.